This is a list of T cell receptor beta chains from one sample in a study of T cells in localized non-small cell lung cancer. Libraries were prepared by immunoSEQ multiplex PCR; TCRdb keeps only in-frame clonotypes and omits some of them. This table holds around 1,000 clones, 19% found once. Sample: normal lung tissue next to the tumor, taken before any cancer treatment. The receptors derive from an older female donor with stage II squamous cell lung carcinoma. Each CDR3 is given without its conserved first and last residue. The listing skips clone size in some rows; elsewhere it reads once, few, many or a size class.

size	V	J	CDR3
NA	TRBV29-1	TRBJ1-1	SVELTANEAF
few	TRBV11-3	TRBJ2-3	ASSLVGGLSTDTQY
NA	TRBV11-3	TRBJ1-1	ASSFTPGGRNTEAF
large	TRBV6-8	TRBJ2-2	ASSGGVTGELF
NA	TRBV5-1	TRBJ2-2	ASSSGQPGGGELF
medium-sized	TRBV11-3	TRBJ2-3	ASSRGQATDTDTQY
NA	TRBV12-5	TRBJ2-5	ASGSGEFGETQY
NA	TRBV7-2	TRBJ1-1	ASSLNLDTEAF
large	TRBV6-8	TRBJ2-3	ASSYAQGIDTQY
NA	TRBV6-8	TRBJ2-2	ASSFPSGGFSGELF
hyperexpanded	TRBV6-8	TRBJ1-6	ASSRESAQSPLH
few	TRBV30	TRBJ2-2	AWGNGGTGELF
large	TRBV19	TRBJ2-1	ASSSQGYGYAEQF
few	TRBV6-8	TRBJ1-2	ASRPQGGNYGYT
large	TRBV6-8	TRBJ1-1	ASSDRPNTEAF
few	TRBV30	TRBJ1-2	AWSPPGQANYGYT
NA	TRBV11-3	TRBJ1-1	ASSGDKGNTEAF
medium-sized	TRBV28	TRBJ1-5	ASKLGAYSNQPQH
once	TRBV18	TRBJ2-3	ASSPGLTVGADTQY
NA	TRBV28	TRBJ1-1	ASTGGLSEAF
few	TRBV11-3	TRBJ2-1	ASSRQGDSNEQF
large	TRBV6-8	TRBJ1-1	ASRYIQGAGGEAF
medium-sized	TRBV11-3	TRBJ2-7	ASSWQGRQTYEQY
NA	TRBV19	TRBJ1-2	ASSHPGQANYGYT
large	TRBV25-1	TRBJ2-1	ASSVPRPGGYNEQF
medium-sized	TRBV4-1	TRBJ1-4	ASSQEQGSGNEKLF
large	TRBV11-3	TRBJ2-3	ASSVGTPVDTQY
few	TRBV5-1	TRBJ2-5	ASSLGPSGGEGTQY
few	TRBV19	TRBJ2-3	ATHPIAGATDTQY
NA	TRBV19	TRBJ1-1	ASSIDREDTEAF
once	TRBV19	TRBJ2-3	ASRHPSETDTQY